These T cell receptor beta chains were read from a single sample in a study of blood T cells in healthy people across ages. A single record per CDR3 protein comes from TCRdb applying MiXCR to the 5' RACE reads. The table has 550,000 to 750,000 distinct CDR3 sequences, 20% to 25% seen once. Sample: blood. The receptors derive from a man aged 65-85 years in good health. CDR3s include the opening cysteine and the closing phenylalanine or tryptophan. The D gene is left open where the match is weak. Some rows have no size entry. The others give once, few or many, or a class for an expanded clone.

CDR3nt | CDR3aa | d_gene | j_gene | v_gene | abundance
TGTGCCAGCAGTTACGGGGGTGAAGCTTTCTTT | CASSYGGEAFF | - | TRBJ1-1 | TRBV6-5 | -
TGTGCCAGCAGCTCCAGGGACGGACCCTACGAGCAGTACTTC | CASSSRDGPYEQYF | - | TRBJ2-7 | TRBV11-2 | few
TGTGCCAGCAGTTCCCCTCGAGCGGGAGTGTACGAGCAGTACTTC | CASSSPRAGVYEQYF | TRBD2 | TRBJ2-7 | TRBV12-3/TRBV12-4 | few
TGTGCCAGCAGTGAAAGTTGGGACCGACTTAGCACAGATACGCAGTATTTT | CASSESWDRLSTDTQYF | - | TRBJ2-3 | TRBV6-1 | -
TGTGCCATCGCAACAGGGTACAATGAGCAGTTCTTC | CAIATGYNEQFF | - | TRBJ2-1 | TRBV10-3 | few
TGCAGTGCTACTAGCGGCAGGAGCTCCTACGAGCAGTACTTC | CSATSGRSSYEQYF | TRBD2 | TRBJ2-7 | TRBV20-1 | many
TGTGCCAGCAGAAGGGGGGTAGCGGGAGAGTCTGAGCAGTTCTTC | CASRRGVAGESEQFF | TRBD2 | TRBJ2-1 | TRBV6-6 | -
TGTGCCAGCAGTGACCGATCAGGACAGGGCTTCAATGAGCAGTTCTTC | CASSDRSGQGFNEQFF | TRBD1 | TRBJ2-1 | TRBV2 | many
TGCAGTGCTAGAAAGGAGGTGGGATACGAGCAGTACTTC | CSARKEVGYEQYF | - | TRBJ2-7 | TRBV20-1 | few
TGTGCCAGCAGCCAAGTGGCCCGGACTAGCGGATACGAGCAGTACTTC | CASSQVARTSGYEQYF | TRBD2 | TRBJ2-7 | TRBV3-1 | -
TGTGCCAGCAGTTTAGGTGACAGTTACAATGAGCAGTTCTTC | CASSLGDSYNEQFF | - | TRBJ2-1 | TRBV27 | many
TGTGCCAGCAGCCAAGATAAGGCTTGGGGCTACACCTTC | CASSQDKAWGYTF | - | TRBJ1-2 | TRBV4-2 | few
TGTGCCAGCAGCTATGGGGCCCTCTCCTACGAGCAGTACTTC | CASSYGALSYEQYF | - | TRBJ2-7 | TRBV7-3 | few
TGCAGTGCATCACCCTCTTCTTACTCTGGGGCCAACGTCCTGACTTTC | CSASPSSYSGANVLTF | - | TRBJ2-6 | TRBV20-1 | -
TGTGCCAGCAGCTTAGGGTTGACTGGGACCGGGCAGCTGTTTTTT | CASSLGLTGTGQLFF | - | TRBJ2-2 | TRBV7-8 | -
TGTGCCAGCAGATTAGGCGGCGGGGAGCTGTTTTTT | CASRLGGGELFF | - | TRBJ2-2 | TRBV7-9 | -
TGCGCCAGCACCTTCTCAGGACAGGGTTATGGCAATGAGCAGTTCTTC | CASTFSGQGYGNEQFF | TRBD1 | TRBJ2-1 | TRBV5-1 | few
TGCAGCGTTGTTTTGGAGACCCAGTACTTC | CSVVLETQYF | - | TRBJ2-5 | TRBV29-1 | few
TGCGCCAGCAGCTTGGCCGGGACGGCGGAGACCCAGTACTTC | CASSLAGTAETQYF | - | TRBJ2-5 | TRBV5-1 | -
TGTGCCAGCAGCTTGACAGGGGCGTGGACTGAAGCTTTCTTT | CASSLTGAWTEAFF | TRBD1 | TRBJ1-1 | TRBV7-9 | once
TGCAGCGTCTCTTTGACCGGGGAGCTGTTTTTT | CSVSLTGELFF | - | TRBJ2-2 | TRBV29-1 | -